This TCR beta chain stems from a study of blood T cell repertoires in COVID-19. Study at large: Spain, Italy and the United States supplied samples that represented acute and convalescent COVID-19.

TCRdb keeps only in-frame clones here, not all; method: immunoSEQ multiplex PCR. Among under 300,000 clones listed, roughly nine tenths were seen once. The J segment lost 3 bases and the V segment lost 6 bases, leaving 2 bases of the junction unmatched. CDR3 length equals 13 residues. The germline gives CDR1 SGHAT, CDR2 FQNNGV. Seattle researchers signed up patients amid active infection and tracked them longitudinally. The sample taken for sequencing was peripheral blood. This TCR was sampled from a woman between 25 and 40 years old with COVID-19, enrolled during active disease. The chain combines TRBV11-2 with TRBJ1-2; TRBD1 agrees at 9 bases. The CDR3 DNA reads TGTGCCAGCAGAAGGACAGGGGACTATGGCTACACCTTC. Translating gives CASRRTGDYGYTF.